This T cell receptor (beta chain) originates from a study of T cell responses to AZD1222 COVID-19 vaccine. Some clones are missing from TCRdb's copy, which holds only in-frame ones; the method was immunoSEQ multiplex PCR. Altogether fewer than 150,000 clones are present, 88% being singletons, with the ten largest covering roughly 5%. Broader study findings: Among AZD1222 vaccinees, only six were seropositive at baseline. Spike was spanned by vaccine-associated CD4 TCRs, with dominance at 160-218 and 743-854. Donor demographics were predominantly white British with a female majority; clonal diversity may be underestimated.

With regard to this clone: What it binds is not known.

Germline-derived CDR1 and CDR2 are MGHRA and YSYEKL. This CDR3 comprises 13 residues. The V gene lost 10 bases and the J gene lost 3 bases, with 16 bases spanning the gap. The sequencing used peripheral blood, collected on day 0 of AZD1222 vaccination. This TCR was sampled from an adult in good health. The chain couples TRBV4-1 to TRBJ2-7; a possible D gene is TRBD2 (6 bases). CDR3 nucleotides: TGCGCCAAGCCCTGGAGGGTCGACTACGAGCAGTACTTC. The encoded protein is CAKPWRVDYEQYF.